This T cell receptor beta chain derives from a study of chemoradiotherapy in HPV16-positive cancers. Whole-study context: Candidate HPV-specific T-cell clones and common TCR motifs came from functional assays in two HPV16-positive patients.

The CDR3 has 15 amino acids. Germline V CDR1 and CDR2: KGHSH, LQKENI. Trimming removed 3 bases at V and 0 bases at J, with 9 bases between. TCRdb's table, derived via immunoSEQ multiplex PCR, lists solely in-frame clones and lacks some. Of tens of thousands of clones listed, around four fifths are singletons. The V call is TRBV18, the J call TRBJ1-3; no definite D call. The source is a human donor with HPV-associated anogenital cancer. Here the sequenced sample was blood, taken from a patient who underwent chemoradiotherapy. The CDR3 DNA follows: TGTGCCAGCTCACCCGGCCGTGCCTCTGGAAACACCATATATTTT. Its protein product is CASSPGRASGNTIYF.